This T cell receptor beta chain came from a study of T cells in Graves' hyperthyroidism and ophthalmopathy. RNA transcripts yielded amplified TCR beta CDR3 regions. HTBI primers were used for first-round RT-PCR of the TCR CDR3. TCRdb recomputed calls from the multiplex PCR reads with MiXCR, one row per CDR3 protein. Of some 560,000 distinct CDR3 sequences detected, more than 15% appear once; the ten largest clones hold around 7.5%. The count of this clonotype is one. Its antigen remains unidentified. V lost 8 bases, J lost 5 bases, and 4 bases stayed unmatched. The CDR3 loop spans 14 amino acids. Study-level findings and limits: A 13 V-J signature model discriminated ophthalmopathy versus stable hyperthyroidism.

The study enrolled patients aged 18 to 65 with newly diagnosed hyperthyroidism of under 2 months' duration. In making diagnoses, clinical symptoms, serum thyroxine and TRAb, thyroid ultrasound and orbital computed tomography were all used. The sample consisted of blood. This chain joins TRBV12-3 or TRBV12-4 and TRBJ2-1; 12 bases fit TRBD2. This TCR derives from a woman younger than 45 with Graves' hyperthyroidism. CDR3 region: CASRRTSGNNEQFF. The DNA for the CDR3 is TGTGCCAGCCGCCGGACTAGCGGGAACAATGAGCAGTTCTTC.